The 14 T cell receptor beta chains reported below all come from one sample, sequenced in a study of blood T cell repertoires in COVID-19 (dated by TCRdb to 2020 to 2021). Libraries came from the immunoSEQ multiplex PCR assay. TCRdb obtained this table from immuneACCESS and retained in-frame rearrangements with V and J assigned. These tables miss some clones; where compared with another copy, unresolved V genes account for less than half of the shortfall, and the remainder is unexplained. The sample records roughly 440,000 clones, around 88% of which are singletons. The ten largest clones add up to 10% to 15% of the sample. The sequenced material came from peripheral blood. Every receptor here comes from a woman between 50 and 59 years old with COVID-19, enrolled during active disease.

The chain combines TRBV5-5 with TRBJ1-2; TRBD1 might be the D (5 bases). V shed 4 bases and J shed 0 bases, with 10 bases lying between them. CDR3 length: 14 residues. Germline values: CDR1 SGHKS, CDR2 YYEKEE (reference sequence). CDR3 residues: CASSVWDSNYGYTF. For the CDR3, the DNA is TGTGCCAGCAGCGTCTGGGACTCTAACTATGGCTACACCTTC.

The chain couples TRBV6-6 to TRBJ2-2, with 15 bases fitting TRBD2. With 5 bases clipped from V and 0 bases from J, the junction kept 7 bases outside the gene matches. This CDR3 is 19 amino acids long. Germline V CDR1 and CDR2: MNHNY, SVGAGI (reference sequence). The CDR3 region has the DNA TGTGCCAGCAGTCCCTGGGGACTAGCGGGGGGCCCGAACACCGGGGAGCTGTTTTTT. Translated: CASSPWGLAGGPNTGELFF.

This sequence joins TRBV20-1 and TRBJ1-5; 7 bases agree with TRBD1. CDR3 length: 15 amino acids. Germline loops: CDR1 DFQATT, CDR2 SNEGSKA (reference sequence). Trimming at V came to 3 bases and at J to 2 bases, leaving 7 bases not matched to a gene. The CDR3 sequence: CSASLRQGGNQPQHF. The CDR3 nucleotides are TGCAGTGCTAGTCTCAGACAGGGTGGCAATCAGCCCCAGCATTTT.

CDR3 sequence (DNA): TGTGCCAGCATCGCCGGGGACTACGAGCAGTACTTC. Its protein is CASIAGDYEQYF. This chain joins TRBV14 and TRBJ2-7; possibly TRBD2 for D (5 bases). The CDR3 is 12 amino acids. Germline values: CDR1 SGHDN, CDR2 FVKESK. With 7 bases removed from V and 3 bases from J, the gap between germline ends came to 10 bases.

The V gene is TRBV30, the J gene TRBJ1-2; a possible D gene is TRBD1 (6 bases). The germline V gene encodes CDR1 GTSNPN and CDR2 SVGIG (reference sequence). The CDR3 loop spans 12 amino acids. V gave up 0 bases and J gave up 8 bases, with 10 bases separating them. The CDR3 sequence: CAWSVERGGYTF. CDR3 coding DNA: TGTGCCTGGAGTGTTGAAAGGGGGGGCTACACCTTC.

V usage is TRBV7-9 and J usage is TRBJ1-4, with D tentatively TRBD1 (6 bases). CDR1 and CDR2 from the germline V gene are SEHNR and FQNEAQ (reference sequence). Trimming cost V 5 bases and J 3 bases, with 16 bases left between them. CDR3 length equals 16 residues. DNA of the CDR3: TGTGCCAGCAGCATGGACAGTTTATCAGCTAATGAAAAACTGTTTTTT. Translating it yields CASSMDSLSANEKLFF.

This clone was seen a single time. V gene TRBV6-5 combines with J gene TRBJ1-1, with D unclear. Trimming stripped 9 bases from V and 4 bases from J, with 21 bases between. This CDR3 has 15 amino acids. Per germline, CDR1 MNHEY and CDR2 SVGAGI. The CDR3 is CASQLARSFGTEAFF. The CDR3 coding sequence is TGTGCCAGTCAACTTGCAAGGAGTTTCGGCACTGAAGCTTTCTTT.

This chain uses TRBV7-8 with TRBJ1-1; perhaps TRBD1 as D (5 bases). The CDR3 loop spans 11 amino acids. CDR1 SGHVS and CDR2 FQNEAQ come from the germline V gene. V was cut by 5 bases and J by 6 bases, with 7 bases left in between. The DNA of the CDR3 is TGTGCCAGCAGCACGGGGGCTGAAGCTTTCTTT. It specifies CASSTGAEAFF.

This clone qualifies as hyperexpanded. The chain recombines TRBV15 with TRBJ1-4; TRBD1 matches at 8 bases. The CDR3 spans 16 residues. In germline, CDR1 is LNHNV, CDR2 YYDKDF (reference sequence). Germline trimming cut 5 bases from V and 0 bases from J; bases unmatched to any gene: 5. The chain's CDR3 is CATSGGQGATNEKLFF. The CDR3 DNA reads TGTGCCACCAGCGGCGGACAGGGTGCAACTAATGAAAAACTGTTTTTT.

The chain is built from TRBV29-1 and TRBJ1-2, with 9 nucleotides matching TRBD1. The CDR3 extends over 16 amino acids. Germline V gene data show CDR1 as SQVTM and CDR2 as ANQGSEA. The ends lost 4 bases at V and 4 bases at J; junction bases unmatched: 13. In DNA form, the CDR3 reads TGCAGCGTTGCCCCCGGGAGGGACAGGGTATCCTATGGCTACACCTTC. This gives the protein CSVAPGRDRVSYGYTF.

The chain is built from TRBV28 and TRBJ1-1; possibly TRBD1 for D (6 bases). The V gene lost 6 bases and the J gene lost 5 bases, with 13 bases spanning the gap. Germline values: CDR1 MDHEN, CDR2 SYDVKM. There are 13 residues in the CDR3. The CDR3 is CASSRVTGTEAFF. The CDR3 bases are TGTGCCAGCAGCCGGGTAACAGGGACTGAAGCTTTCTTT.

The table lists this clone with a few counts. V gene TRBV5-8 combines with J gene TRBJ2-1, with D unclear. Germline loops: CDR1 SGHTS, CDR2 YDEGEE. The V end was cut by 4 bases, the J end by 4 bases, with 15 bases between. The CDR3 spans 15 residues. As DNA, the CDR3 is TGTGCCAGCAGCACTGACTCCTCATATTACAATGAGCAGTTCTTC. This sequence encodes CASSTDSSYYNEQFF.

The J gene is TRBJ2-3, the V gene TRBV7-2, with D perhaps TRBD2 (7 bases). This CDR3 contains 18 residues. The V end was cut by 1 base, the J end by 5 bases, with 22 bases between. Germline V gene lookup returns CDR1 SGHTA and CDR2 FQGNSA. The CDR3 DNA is TGTGCCAGCAGCTTAGAAGGGTCGGGGGGCCAGGGAGGAGATACGCAGTATTTT. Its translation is CASSLEGSGGQGGDTQYF.

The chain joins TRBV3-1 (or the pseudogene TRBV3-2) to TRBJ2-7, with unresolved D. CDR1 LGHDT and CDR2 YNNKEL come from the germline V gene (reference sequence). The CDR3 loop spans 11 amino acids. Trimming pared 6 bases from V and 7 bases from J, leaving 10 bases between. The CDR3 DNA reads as TGTGCCAGCAGATCCACTTATGAGCAGTACTTC. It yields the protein CASRSTYEQYF.